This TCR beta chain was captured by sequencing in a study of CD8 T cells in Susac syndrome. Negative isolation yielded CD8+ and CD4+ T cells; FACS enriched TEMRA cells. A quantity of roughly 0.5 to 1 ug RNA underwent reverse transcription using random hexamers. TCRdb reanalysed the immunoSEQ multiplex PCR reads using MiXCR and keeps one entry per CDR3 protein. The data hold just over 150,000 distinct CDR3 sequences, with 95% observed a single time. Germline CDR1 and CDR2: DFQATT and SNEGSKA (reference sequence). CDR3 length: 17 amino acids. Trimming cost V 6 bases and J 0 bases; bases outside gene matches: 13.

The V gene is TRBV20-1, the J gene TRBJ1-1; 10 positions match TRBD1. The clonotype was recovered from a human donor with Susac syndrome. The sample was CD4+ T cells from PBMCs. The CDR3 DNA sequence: TGCAGTGCCTCCCCAGTCCCGGGACAGGGGATGAACACTGAAGCTTTCTTT. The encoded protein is CSASPVPGQGMNTEAFF.